These 6 T cell receptor beta chains originate from one sample sequenced in a study of blood T cell repertoires in COVID-19. The assay was immunoSEQ multiplex PCR, and TCRdb's table has in-frame clones only and misses some. The sample yields around 110,000 clones, about nine tenths seen once. Sequenced input: peripheral blood. The source of these receptors is a human donor with active COVID-19. The donor label of this sample is uncertain.

The chain recombines TRBV30 with TRBJ2-4; possibly TRBD1 for D (7 bases). Trimming removed 0 bases at V and 9 bases at J, with 18 bases between. The germline CDR1 and CDR2 sequences are GTSNPN and SVGIG (reference sequence). The CDR3 has 15 residues. This chain's CDR3 is CAWSVLRDSFRIQYF. As DNA, the CDR3 is TGTGCCTGGAGTGTCTTGCGGGACAGTTTTCGCATTCAGTACTTC.

The CDR3 bases are TGTGCCAGCAGCTTATCACAGGGGATGCTCTACGAGCAGTACTTC. Amino acid sequence: CASSLSQGMLYEQYF. The V gene is TRBV7-2, the J gene TRBJ2-7; 7 positions match TRBD1. Germline loops: CDR1 SGHTA, CDR2 FQGNSA. The CDR3 spans 15 residues. Trimming took 2 bases from V and 3 from J; bases not matched to a gene: 7.

The table lists this clone with a few counts. The chain uses TRBV10-1 and TRBJ2-7, with D possibly being TRBD2 (6 bases). The CDR3 contains 11 residues. V lost 11 bases and J lost 2, with 10 bases in between. CDR1 is WNHNN, CDR2 SYGVQD, per germline (reference sequence). The CDR3 loop reads CAVGTPYEQYF. The CDR3 coding sequence is TGCGCCGTAGGGACTCCCTACGAGCAGTACTTC.

The V call is TRBV2, the J call TRBJ2-5; 10 nucleotides line up with TRBD1. The CDR3 length is 16 residues. The germline CDR1 and CDR2 sequences are SNHLY and FYNNEI. J gave up 2 bases and V 4 bases, and 7 bases lay outside the gene matches. The CDR3 protein is CASSGDRGSLQETQYF. In DNA form, the CDR3 reads TGTGCCAGCAGTGGGGACAGGGGATCCTTGCAAGAGACCCAGTACTTC. Filled out from reference TRBV2 and TRBJ2-5, the complete variable domain reads EPEVTQTPSHQVTQMGQEVILRCVPISNHLYFYWYRQILGQKVEFLVSFYNNEISEKSEIFDDQFSVERPDGSNFTLKIRSTKLEDSAMYFCASSGDRGSLQETQYFGPGTRLLVL.

This clone was counted a few times. This chain joins TRBV28 and TRBJ1-2; TRBD1 agrees at 7 bases. This CDR3 spans 16 amino acids. Germline trimming cut 6 bases from V and 4 bases from J; bases unmatched to any gene: 14. Germline V lookup: CDR1 MDHEN, CDR2 SYDVKM. The CDR3 loop is CASSLLTGLLLYGYTF. For the CDR3, the DNA is TGTGCCAGCAGCCTATTGACAGGGCTCCTCCTCTATGGCTACACCTTC.

This chain uses TRBV10-1 with TRBJ1-1; no reliable D call. Trimming stripped 2 bases from V and 2 bases from J, with 6 bases between. Germline values: CDR1 WNHNN, CDR2 SYGVQD (reference sequence). This CDR3 is built from 13 residues. CDR3 sequence reads: CASSEGGNTEAFF. The CDR3, as DNA: TGCGCCAGCAGTGAGGGCGGAAACACTGAAGCTTTCTTT.